A selection of T cell receptor beta chains follows, all from one sample in a study of cytomegalovirus exposure and HLA in healthy donors. Clones were read by immunoSEQ multiplex PCR, and TCRdb kept only the in-frame ones, dropping some. This table has hundreds of thousands of clones, around 80% appearing once. Sequenced: PBMCs. The origin of the receptors is a boy aged 10-17 years in good health and CMV-seronegative. CDR3s include the opening cysteine and the closing phenylalanine or tryptophan. Only some rows state a clone size, as once, few, many or a class for expanded clones.

.	14	TRBV5-1	TRBJ2-5	CASSLNTGQETQYF
once	13	TRBV5-8	TRBJ2-7	CASSTDREDEQYF
few	14	TRBV7-9	TRBJ1-1	CASSRDSMNTEAFF
.	18	TRBV19	TRBJ2-7	CASSISTLRDRDSYEQYF
.	12	TRBV7-6	TRBJ2-5	CASSLSGETQYF
.	13	TRBV6-5	TRBJ1-2	CASTQQGVHGYTF
once	13	TRBV11-2	TRBJ2-1	CASSSTGFNEQFF
.	13	TRBV5-1	TRBJ1-1	CASSGEGGQGAFF
.	17	TRBV5-1	TRBJ2-1	CASSLAGKGGIYNEQFF
.	18	TRBV4-1	TRBJ2-5	CASSLRYRDRGRGETQYF
.	15	TRBV27	TRBJ2-7	CASSSPSGRSYEQYF
.	10	TRBV6-1	TRBJ1-1	CASKRDTAFF
.	13	TRBV29-1	TRBJ1-2	CSVETGGRYGYTF
.	17	TRBV5-5	TRBJ2-1	CASSRSDRLAVNNEQFF
.	15	TRBV4-2	TRBJ1-2	CASSQDHDSIYGYTF
.	11	TRBV20-1	TRBJ1-2	CSARDVAGYTF
.	16	TRBV5-1	TRBJ2-6	CASSLEGGPGANVLTF
.	17	TRBV7-9	TRBJ2-7	CASSDPQLAGASYEQYF
few	16	TRBV30	TRBJ1-3	CAWSWTGGLSGNTIYF
.	14	TRBV5-6	TRBJ1-1	CASSPIGQATEAFF
.	15	TRBV28	TRBJ1-4	CASSVSDRRNEKLFF
.	14	TRBV7-9	TRBJ1-1	CASSLRQGGAEAFF
.	13	TRBV7-6	TRBJ1-2	CASSLGQGAAYTF
few	19	TRBV27	TRBJ2-3	CASSPGTGGLVGTTDTQYF
.	12	TRBV11-2	TRBJ2-1	CASTPGGIEQFF
.	14	TRBV25-1	TRBJ1-2	CASTPGRGWSGYTF
once	15	TRBV6-6	TRBJ1-1	CASSGEQGLNTEAFF
.	17	TRBV9	TRBJ2-1	CASSVALRSSSYNEQFF
.	15	TRBV7-9	TRBJ2-7	CASSSQTSGSYEQYF
.	14	TRBV10-1	TRBJ1-3	CASSRGFSGNTIYF
.	14	TRBV11-2	TRBJ2-2	CASSLTQGAGELFF
few	18	TRBV5-1	TRBJ1-2	CASSYSYNRDRGAYGYTF
.	13	TRBV11-2	TRBJ2-1	CASRGLAGNEQFF
.	16	TRBV18	TRBJ2-3	CASSPRLAGGTDTQYF
few	16	TRBV21-1	TRBJ1-1	CASTPGDRGKLTEAFF
.	12	TRBV5-4	.	CASSLLGYEQYF
few	15	TRBV2	TRBJ2-2	CASRGLAGATGELFF
.	12	TRBV6-6	TRBJ2-1	CASSTRDRSQFF
.	15	TRBV5-1	TRBJ2-7	CASSLSGVGSYEQYF
few	17	TRBV9	TRBJ2-3	CASSRGLAGGSTDTQYF
.	14	TRBV7-2	TRBJ2-7	CASSWGRMSYEQYF